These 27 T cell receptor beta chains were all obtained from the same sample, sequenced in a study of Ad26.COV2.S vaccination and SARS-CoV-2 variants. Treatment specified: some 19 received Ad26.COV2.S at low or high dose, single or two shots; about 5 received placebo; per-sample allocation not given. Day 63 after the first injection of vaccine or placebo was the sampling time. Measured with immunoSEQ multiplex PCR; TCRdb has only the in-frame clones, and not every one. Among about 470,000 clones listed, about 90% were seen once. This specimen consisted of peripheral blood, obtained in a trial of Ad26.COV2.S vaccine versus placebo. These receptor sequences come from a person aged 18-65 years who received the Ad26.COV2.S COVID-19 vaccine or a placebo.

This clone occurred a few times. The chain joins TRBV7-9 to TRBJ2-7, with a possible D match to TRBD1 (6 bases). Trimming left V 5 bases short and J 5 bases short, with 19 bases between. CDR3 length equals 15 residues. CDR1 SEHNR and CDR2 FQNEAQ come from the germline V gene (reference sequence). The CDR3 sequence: CASSPRQAGLDEQYF. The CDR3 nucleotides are TGTGCCAGCAGCCCCCGACAGGCAGGCCTCGACGAGCAGTACTTC.

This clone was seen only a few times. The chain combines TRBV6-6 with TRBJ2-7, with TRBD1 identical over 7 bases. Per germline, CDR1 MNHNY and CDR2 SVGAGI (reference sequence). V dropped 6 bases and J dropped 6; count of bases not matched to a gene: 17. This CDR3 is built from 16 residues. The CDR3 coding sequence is TGTGCCAGCAGAAATACCGGGACAGATGACGTAAGCGAGCAGTACTTC. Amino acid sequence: CASRNTGTDDVSEQYF.

CDR3 residues: CASSLAGGVTTDTQYF. For the CDR3, the DNA is TGTGCCAGCAGCTTAGCGGGGGGGGTGACGACAGATACGCAGTATTTT. This chain links TRBV11-2 with TRBJ2-3, with 8 bases aligning to TRBD2. The ends lost 1 base at V and 3 bases at J; junction bases unmatched: 6. The CDR3 extends over 16 amino acids. Germline values: CDR1 SGHAT, CDR2 FQNNGV.

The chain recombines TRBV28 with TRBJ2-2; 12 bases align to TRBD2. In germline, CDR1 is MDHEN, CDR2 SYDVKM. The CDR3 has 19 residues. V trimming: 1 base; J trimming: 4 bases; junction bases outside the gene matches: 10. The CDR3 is CASSLSRLAGVFATGELFF. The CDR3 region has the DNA TGTGCCAGCAGTTTATCTCGACTAGCGGGAGTCTTTGCCACCGGGGAGCTGTTTTTT.

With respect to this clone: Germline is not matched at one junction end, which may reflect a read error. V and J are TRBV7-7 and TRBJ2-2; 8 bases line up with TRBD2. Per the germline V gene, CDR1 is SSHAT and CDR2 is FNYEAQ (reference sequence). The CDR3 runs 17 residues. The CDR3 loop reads CASSPLSGSLGTGELFF. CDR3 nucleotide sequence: TGTGCTAGCAGCCCGTTGAGCGGGAGTCTCGGAACCGGGGAGCTGTTTTTT.

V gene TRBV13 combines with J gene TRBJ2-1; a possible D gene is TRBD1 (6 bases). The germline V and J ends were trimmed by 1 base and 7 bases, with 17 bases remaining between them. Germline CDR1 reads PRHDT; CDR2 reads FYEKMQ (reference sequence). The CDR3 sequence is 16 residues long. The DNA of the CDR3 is TGTGCCAGCAGCTTAGATCCCCCACCTCAGGGGAATGAGCAGTTCTTC. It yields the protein CASSLDPPPQGNEQFF.

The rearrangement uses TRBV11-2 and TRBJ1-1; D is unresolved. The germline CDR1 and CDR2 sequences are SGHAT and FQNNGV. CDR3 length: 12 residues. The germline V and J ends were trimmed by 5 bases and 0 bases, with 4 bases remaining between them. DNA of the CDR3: TGTGCCAGCAGCCCAATGAACACTGAAGCTTTCTTT. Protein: CASSPMNTEAFF.

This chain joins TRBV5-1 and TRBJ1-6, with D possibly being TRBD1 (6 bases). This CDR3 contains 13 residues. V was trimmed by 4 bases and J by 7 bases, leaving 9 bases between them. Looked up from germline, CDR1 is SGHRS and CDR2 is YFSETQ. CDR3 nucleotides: TGCGCCAGCAGCCCGGACAGAAATTCACCCCTCCACTTT. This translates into CASSPDRNSPLHF.

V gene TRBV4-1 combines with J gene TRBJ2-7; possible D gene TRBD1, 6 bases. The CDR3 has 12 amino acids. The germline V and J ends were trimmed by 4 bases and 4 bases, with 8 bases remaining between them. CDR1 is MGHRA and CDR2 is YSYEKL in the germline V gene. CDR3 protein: CASSRQGYEQYF. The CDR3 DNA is TGCGCCAGCAGCCGTCAGGGGTACGAGCAGTACTTC.

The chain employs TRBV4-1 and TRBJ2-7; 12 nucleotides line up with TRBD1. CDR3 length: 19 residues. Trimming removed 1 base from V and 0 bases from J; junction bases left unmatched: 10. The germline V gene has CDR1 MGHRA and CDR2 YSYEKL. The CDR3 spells CASSQGGTGGVGDSYEQYF. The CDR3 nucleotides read TGCGCCAGCAGCCAAGGCGGGACAGGGGGCGTGGGAGACTCCTACGAGCAGTACTTC.

CDR3 sequence (DNA): TGCAGCGTTTTAATGAGCGGGAGTCTATCCTACGAGCAGTACTTC. Encoded protein: CSVLMSGSLSYEQYF. V and J are TRBV29-1 and TRBJ2-7; TRBD2 agrees at 8 bases. Germline CDR1 SQVTM, CDR2 ANQGSEA. Losses at the gene ends were 5 bases for V and 1 base for J; bases not matched to a gene: 10. This CDR3 comprises 15 residues.

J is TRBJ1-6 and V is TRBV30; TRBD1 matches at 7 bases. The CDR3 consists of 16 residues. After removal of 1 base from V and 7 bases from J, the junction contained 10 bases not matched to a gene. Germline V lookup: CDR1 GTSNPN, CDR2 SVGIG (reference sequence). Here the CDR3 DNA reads TGTGCCTGGAGTGGAGTTGGAGGGGGCAGAAATTCACCCCTCCACTTT. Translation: CAWSGVGGGRNSPLHF.

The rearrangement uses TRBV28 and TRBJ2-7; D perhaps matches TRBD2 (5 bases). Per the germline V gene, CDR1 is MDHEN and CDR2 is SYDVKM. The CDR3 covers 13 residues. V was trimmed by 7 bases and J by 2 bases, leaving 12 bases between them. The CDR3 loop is CASKAGLPYEQYF. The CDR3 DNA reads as TGTGCCAGCAAGGCGGGCCTACCCTACGAGCAGTACTTC.

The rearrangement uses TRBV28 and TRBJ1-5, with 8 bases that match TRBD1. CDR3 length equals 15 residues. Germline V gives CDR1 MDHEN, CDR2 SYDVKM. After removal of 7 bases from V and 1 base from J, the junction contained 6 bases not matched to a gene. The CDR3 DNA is TGTGCCAGCACATTGACAGGGGCAAGCAATCAGCCCCAGCATTTT. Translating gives CASTLTGASNQPQHF.

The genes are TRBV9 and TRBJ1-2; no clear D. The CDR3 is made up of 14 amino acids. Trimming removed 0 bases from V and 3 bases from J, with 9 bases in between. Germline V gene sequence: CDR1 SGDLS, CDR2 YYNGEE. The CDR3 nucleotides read TGTGCCAGCAGCGTAGGGAACACCGACTATGGCTACACCTTC. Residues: CASSVGNTDYGYTF.

CDR3: CASSYSPGQVEETQYF. The CDR3, as DNA: TGTGCCAGCAGTTACTCCCCCGGACAGGTAGAAGAGACCCAGTACTTC. The chain carries TRBV6-2 or TRBV6-3 and TRBJ2-5; 7 bases line up with TRBD1. The J segment lost 3 bases and the V segment lost 0 bases, leaving 7 bases of the junction unmatched. The CDR3 is made up of 16 amino acids. From germline, CDR1 is MNHEY and CDR2 SVGEGT.

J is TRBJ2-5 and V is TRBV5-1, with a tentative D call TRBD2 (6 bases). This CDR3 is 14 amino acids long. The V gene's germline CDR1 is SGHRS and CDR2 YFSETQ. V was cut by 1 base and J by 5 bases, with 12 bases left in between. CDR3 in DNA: TGCGCCAGCAGCTTGAGGACCGGGAGTGAGACCCAGTACTTC. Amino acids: CASSLRTGSETQYF.

CDR3 coding DNA: TGTGCCATCAGGCCCGGGACAGGTTTCACCGGGGAGCTGTTTTTT. This sequence encodes CAIRPGTGFTGELFF. This rearrangement joins TRBV10-3 to TRBJ2-2; 8 nucleotides align to TRBD1. The CDR3 is made up of 15 amino acids. Trimming removed 6 bases from V and 4 bases from J; junction bases left unmatched: 7. CDR1 is ENHRY and CDR2 is SYGVKD in the germline V gene.

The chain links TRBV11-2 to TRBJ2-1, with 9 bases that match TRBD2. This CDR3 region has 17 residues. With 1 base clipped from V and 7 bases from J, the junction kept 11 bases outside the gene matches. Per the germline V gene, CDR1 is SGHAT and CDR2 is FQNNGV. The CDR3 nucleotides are TGTGCCAGCAGCTTAGGGTCTCTAGCGGGAATGAGGAATGAGCAGTTCTTC. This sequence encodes CASSLGSLAGMRNEQFF.

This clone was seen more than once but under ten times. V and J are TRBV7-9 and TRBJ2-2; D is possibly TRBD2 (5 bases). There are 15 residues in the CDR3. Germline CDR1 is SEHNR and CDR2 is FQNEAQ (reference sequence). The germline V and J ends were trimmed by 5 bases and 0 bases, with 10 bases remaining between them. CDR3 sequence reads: CASSPTEANTGELFF. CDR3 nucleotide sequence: TGTGCCAGCAGCCCTACGGAGGCGAACACCGGGGAGCTGTTTTTT.

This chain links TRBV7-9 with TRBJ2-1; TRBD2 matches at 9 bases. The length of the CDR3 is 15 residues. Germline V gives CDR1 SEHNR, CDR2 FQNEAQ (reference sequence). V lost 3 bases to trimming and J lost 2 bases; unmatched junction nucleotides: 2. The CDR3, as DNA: TGTGCCAGCAGCTTGACTAGCGGTCCCTACAATGAGCAGTTCTTC. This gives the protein CASSLTSGPYNEQFF.

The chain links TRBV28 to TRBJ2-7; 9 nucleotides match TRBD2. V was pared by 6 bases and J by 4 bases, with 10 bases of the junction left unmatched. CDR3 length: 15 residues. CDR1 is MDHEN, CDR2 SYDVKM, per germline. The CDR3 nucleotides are TGTGCCAGCAGCATGACTAGCGGCAATAGTTACGAGCAGTACTTC. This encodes CASSMTSGNSYEQYF.

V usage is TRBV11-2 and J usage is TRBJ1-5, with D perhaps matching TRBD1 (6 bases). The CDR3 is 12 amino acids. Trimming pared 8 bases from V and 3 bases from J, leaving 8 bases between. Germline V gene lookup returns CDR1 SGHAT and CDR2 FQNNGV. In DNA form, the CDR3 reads TGTGCCAGCGGACAGCTCAATCAGCCCCAGCATTTT. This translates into CASGQLNQPQHF. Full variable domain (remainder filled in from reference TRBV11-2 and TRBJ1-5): EAGVAQSPRYKIIEKRQSVAFWCNPISGHATLYWYQQILGQGPKLLIQFQNNGVVDDSQLPKDRFSAERLKGVDSTLKIQPAKLEDSAVYLCASGQLNQPQHFGDGTRLSIL.

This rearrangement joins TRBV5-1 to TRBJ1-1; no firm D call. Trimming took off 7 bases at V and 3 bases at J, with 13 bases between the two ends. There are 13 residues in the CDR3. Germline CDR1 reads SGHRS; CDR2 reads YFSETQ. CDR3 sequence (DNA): TGCGCCAGCTCCGAAAGAGGGTACACTGAAGCTTTCTTT. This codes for CASSERGYTEAFF.

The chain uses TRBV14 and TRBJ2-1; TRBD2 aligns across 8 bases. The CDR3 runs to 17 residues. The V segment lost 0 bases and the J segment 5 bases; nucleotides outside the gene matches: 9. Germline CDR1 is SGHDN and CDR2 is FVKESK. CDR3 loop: CASSQDLMSGGHNEQFF. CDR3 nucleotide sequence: TGTGCCAGCAGCCAAGATCTAATGAGCGGGGGACACAATGAGCAGTTCTTC.

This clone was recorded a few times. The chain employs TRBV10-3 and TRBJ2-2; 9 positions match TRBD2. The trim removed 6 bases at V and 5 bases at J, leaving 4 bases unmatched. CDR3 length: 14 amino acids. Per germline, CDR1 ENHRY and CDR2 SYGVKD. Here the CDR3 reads CAISPGLATGELFF. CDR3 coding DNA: TGTGCCATCAGCCCGGGACTAGCAACCGGGGAGCTGTTTTTT.

The chain's CDR3 is CASSYSEGGAGNTIYF. CDR3 DNA: TGTGCCAGCAGTTACTCCGAAGGGGGGGCTGGAAACACCATATATTTT. The chain employs TRBV6-5 and TRBJ1-3; tentative D call: TRBD1 (6 bases). Trimming stripped 0 bases from V and 2 bases from J, with 11 bases between. The germline V gene has CDR1 MNHEY and CDR2 SVGAGI. The CDR3 contains 16 residues.